The rows below give T cell receptor beta chains drawn from one sample of a study of OX40 agonist ivuxolimab in advanced cancers. Generated by immunoSEQ multiplex PCR, the TCRdb table keeps only in-frame clones and is missing some. The sample lists tens of thousands of clones, roughly 80% seen once, with about 5.1% in the top ten. The material was CD4+ or CD8+ T cells sorted from blood, obtained in a trial of the OX40 agonist ivuxolimab. These receptors all come from an adult with an advanced solid tumor such as melanoma, head and neck, liver or kidney cancer. The CDR3 runs from the conserved cysteine through the conserved F or W. Fields, in order: CDR3 protein, V gene, J gene.

CASSRRGGPNEQFF	TRBV4-2	TRBJ2-1
CASSKIGTGETGELFF	TRBV19	TRBJ2-2
CASSELAGGSYEQYF	TRBV6-1	TRBJ2-7
CASSLDFSARPREQFF	TRBV11-2	TRBJ2-1
CASSPRGATEAFF	TRBV13	TRBJ1-1
CASSPVQFSGNTIYF	TRBV19	TRBJ1-3
CASRTRGASDEQFF	TRBV7-6	TRBJ2-1
CASSVVPAERNEQYF	TRBV9	TRBJ2-7
CASSSTAATNEKLFF	TRBV7-9	TRBJ1-4
CASSPDNYEQYF	TRBV5-1	TRBJ2-7
CASSAGEVDNEQFF	TRBV9	TRBJ2-1
CASSRDRNNEQYF	TRBV2	TRBJ2-7
CASSEGGEKLFF	TRBV6-1	TRBJ1-4
CATSRDGAIQETQYF	TRBV15	TRBJ2-5
CASSPPGLAGGPNTGELFF	TRBV18	TRBJ2-2
CASSLPYRGGNQPQHF	TRBV27	TRBJ1-5
CASSLELANEQFF	TRBV7-6	TRBJ2-1
CASSLTGGRCIF	TRBV27	TRBJ1-1
CASSLASSYGYTF	TRBV7-2	TRBJ1-2
CASSLRGDRGSDTQYF	TRBV11-2	TRBJ2-3
CASSEGVGGYGYTF	TRBV10-2	TRBJ1-2